A selection of T cell receptor beta chains follows, all from one sample in a study of shared clonotypes between healthy human individuals. Sequenced by immunoSEQ multiplex PCR; TCRdb stores in-frame clones only, minus some. The repertoire holds 730,000 or so clones, 60% to 80% seen once, with approximately 1.8% in the top ten. Sequenced input: memory CD4+ T cells sorted from blood. These receptors were collected from a woman aged 25 to 45 in good health. CDR3s include the opening cysteine and the closing phenylalanine or tryptophan. Each record gives: V gene, J gene, CDR3 protein.

v_call: TRBV2
j_call: TRBJ1-1
cdr3_aa: CASRPGQGATEAFF

v_call: TRBV6-5
j_call: TRBJ1-5
cdr3_aa: CASSYGDLDQPQHF

v_call: TRBV21-1
j_call: TRBJ2-6
cdr3_aa: CASSRQGAKGANVLTF

v_call: TRBV5-1
j_call: TRBJ2-7
cdr3_aa: CASSSGTAGIEQYF

v_call: TRBV15
j_call: TRBJ2-6
cdr3_aa: CATYDRGSGANVLTF

v_call: TRBV9
j_call: TRBJ2-7
cdr3_aa: CASSVEGLAGETWEQYF

v_call: TRBV6-6
j_call: TRBJ2-3
cdr3_aa: CAVTTDPQGDTQYF

v_call: TRBV29-1
j_call: TRBJ2-1
cdr3_aa: CSGDRANEQFF

v_call: TRBV7-3
j_call: TRBJ2-3
cdr3_aa: CASSPTSGRAFTDTQYF

v_call: TRBV7-7
j_call: TRBJ2-5
cdr3_aa: CASSLGVGNGLGETQYF

v_call: TRBV7-9
j_call: TRBJ2-7
cdr3_aa: CASSSQGGIGYEQYF

v_call: TRBV4-1
j_call: TRBJ2-3
cdr3_aa: CASSQVASVVDTQYF